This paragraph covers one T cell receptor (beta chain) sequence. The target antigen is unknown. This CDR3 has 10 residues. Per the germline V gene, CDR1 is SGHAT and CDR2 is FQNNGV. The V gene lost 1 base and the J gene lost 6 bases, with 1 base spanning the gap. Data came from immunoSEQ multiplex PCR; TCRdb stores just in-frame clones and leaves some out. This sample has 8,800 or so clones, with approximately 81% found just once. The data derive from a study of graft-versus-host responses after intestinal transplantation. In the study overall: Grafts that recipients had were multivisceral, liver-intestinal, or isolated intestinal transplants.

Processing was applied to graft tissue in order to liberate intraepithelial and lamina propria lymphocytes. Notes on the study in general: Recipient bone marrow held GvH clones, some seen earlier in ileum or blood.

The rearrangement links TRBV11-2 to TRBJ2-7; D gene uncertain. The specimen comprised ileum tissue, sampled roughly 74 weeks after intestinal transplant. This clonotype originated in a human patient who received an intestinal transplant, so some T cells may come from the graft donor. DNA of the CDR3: TGTGCCAGCAGCTTAGTCGAGCAGTACTTC. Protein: CASSLVEQYF. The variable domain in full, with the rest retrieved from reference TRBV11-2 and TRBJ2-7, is EAGVAQSPRYKIIEKRQSVAFWCNPISGHATLYWYQQILGQGPKLLIQFQNNGVVDDSQLPKDRFSAERLKGVDSTLKIQPAKLEDSAVYLCASSLVEQYFGPGTRLTVT.